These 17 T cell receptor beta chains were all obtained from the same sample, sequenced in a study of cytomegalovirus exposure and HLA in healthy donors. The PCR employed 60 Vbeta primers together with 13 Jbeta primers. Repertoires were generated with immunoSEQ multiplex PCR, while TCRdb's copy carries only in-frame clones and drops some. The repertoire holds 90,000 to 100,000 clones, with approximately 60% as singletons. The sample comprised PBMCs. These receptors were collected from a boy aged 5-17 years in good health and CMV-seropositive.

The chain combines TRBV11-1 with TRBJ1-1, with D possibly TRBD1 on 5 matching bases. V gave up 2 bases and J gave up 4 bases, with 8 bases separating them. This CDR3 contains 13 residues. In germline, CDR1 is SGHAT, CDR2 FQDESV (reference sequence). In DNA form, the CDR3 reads TGTGCCAGCAGCTTATCAGGGCCCACTGAAGCTTTCTTT. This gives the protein CASSLSGPTEAFF.

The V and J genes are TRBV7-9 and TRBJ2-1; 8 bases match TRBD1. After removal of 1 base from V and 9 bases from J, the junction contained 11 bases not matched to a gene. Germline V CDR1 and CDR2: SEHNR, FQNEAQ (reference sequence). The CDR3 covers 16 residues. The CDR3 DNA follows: TGTGCCAGCAGCTTAGGGGGCAGGGGGCAGTCGGGTGAGCAGTTCTTC. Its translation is CASSLGGRGQSGEQFF.

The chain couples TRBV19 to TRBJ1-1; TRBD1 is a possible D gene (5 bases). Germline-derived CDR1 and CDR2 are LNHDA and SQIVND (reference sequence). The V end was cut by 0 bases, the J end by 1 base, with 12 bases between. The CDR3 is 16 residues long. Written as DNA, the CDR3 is TGTGCCAGTAGTATAGACCCGGACACAAAGAACACTGAAGCTTTCTTT. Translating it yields CASSIDPDTKNTEAFF.

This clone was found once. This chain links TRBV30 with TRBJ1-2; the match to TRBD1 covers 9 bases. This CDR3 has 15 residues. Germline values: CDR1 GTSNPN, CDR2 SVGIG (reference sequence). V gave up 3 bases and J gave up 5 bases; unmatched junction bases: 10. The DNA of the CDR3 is TGTGCCTGGAGCGCATGGACAGGGGCGGGATATGGCTACACCTTC. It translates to CAWSAWTGAGYGYTF.

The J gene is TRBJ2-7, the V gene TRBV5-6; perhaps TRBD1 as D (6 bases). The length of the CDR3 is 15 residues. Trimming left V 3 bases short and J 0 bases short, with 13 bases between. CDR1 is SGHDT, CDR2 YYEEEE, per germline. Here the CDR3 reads CASSWSPDSSYEQYF. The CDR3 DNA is TGTGCCAGCAGCTGGAGCCCGGACAGCTCCTACGAGCAGTACTTC.

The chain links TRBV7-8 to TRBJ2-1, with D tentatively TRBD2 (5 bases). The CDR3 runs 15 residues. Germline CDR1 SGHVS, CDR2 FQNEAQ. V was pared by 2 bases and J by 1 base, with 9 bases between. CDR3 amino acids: CASSLLRGSYNEQFF. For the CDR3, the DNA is TGTGCCAGCAGCTTACTCCGAGGGTCCTACAATGAGCAGTTCTTC.

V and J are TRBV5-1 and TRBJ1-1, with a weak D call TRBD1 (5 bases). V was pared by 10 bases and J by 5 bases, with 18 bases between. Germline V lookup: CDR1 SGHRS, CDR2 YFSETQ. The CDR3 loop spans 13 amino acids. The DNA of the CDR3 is TGCGCCTCCCAGCCAGGGTGGAGTACTGAAGCTTTCTTT. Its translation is CASQPGWSTEAFF.

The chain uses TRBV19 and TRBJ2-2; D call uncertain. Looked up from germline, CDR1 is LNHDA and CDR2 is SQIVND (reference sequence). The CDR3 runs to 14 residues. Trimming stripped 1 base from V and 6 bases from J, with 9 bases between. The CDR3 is CASSIVEVSGELFF. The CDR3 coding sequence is TGTGCCAGTAGTATAGTAGAGGTTTCCGGGGAGCTGTTTTTT.

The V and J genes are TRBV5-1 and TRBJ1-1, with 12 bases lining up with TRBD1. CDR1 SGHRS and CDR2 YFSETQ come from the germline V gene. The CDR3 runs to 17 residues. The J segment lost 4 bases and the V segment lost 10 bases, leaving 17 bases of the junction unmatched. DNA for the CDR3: TGCGCCTCAAGCGGCGGGGACAGGGGGCGGGTCGGCACTGAAGCTTTCTTT. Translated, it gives CASSGGDRGRVGTEAFF.

The CDR3 region is CASSPRGPGGSSGANVLTF. In DNA form, the CDR3 reads TGTGCCAGCTCACCACGTGGCCCGGGGGGGAGCTCTGGGGCCAACGTCCTGACTTTC. The J gene is TRBJ2-6, the V gene TRBV18, with 8 bases matching TRBD2. Germline V lookup: CDR1 KGHSH, CDR2 LQKENI. The trim removed 1 base at V and 0 bases at J, leaving 8 bases unmatched. The CDR3 is made up of 19 amino acids.

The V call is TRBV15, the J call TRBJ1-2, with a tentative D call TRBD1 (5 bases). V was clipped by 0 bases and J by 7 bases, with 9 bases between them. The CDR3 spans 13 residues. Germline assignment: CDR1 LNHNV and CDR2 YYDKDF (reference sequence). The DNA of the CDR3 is TGTGCCACCAGCAGAGATACCCAGGGTGGCTACACCTTC. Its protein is CATSRDTQGGYTF.

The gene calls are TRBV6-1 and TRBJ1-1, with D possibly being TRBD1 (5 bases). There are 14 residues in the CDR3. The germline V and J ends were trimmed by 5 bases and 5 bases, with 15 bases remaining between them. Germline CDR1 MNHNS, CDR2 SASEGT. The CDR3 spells CASSPRRVLTEAFF. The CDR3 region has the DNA TGTGCCAGCAGTCCCCGCAGGGTCTTAACTGAAGCTTTCTTT.

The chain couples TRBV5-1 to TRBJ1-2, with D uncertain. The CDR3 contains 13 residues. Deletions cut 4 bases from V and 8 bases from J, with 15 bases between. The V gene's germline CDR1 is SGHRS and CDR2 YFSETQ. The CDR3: CASSLTGDCGYTF. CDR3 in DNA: TGCGCCAGCAGCCTGACCGGGGATTGCGGCTACACCTTC.

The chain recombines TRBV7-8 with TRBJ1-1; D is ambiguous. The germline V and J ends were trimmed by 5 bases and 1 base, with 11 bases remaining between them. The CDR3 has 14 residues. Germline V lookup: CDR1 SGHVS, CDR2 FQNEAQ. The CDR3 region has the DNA TGTGCCAGCAGCCTGACACGGTCGAACACTGAAGCTTTCTTT. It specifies CASSLTRSNTEAFF. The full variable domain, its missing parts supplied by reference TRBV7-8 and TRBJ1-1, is GAGVSQSPRYKVAKRGQDVALRCDPISGHVSLFWYQQALGQGPEFLTYFQNEAQLDKSGLPSDRFFAERPEGSVSTLKIQRTQQEDSAVYLCASSLTRSNTEAFFGQGTRLTVV.

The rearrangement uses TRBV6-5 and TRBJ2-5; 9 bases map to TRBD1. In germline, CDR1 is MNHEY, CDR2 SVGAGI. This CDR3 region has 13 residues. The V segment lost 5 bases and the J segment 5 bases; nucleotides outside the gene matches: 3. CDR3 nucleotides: TGTGCCAGCAGTCGACAGGGGGGCGAGACCCAGTACTTC. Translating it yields CASSRQGGETQYF.

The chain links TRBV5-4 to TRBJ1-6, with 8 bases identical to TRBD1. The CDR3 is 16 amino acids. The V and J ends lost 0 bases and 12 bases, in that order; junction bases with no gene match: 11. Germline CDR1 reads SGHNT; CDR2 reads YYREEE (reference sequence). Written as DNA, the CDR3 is TGTGCCAGCAGCTTGGGGGCAGGGGGCCTCAGGGGACCCCTCCACTTT. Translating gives CASSLGAGGLRGPLHF. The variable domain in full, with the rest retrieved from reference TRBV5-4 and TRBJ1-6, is ETGVTQSPTHLIKTRGQQVTLRCSSQSGHNTVSWYQQALGQGPQFIFQYYREEENGRGNFPPRFSGLQFPNYSSELNVNALELDDSALYLCASSLGAGGLRGPLHFGNGTRLTVT.

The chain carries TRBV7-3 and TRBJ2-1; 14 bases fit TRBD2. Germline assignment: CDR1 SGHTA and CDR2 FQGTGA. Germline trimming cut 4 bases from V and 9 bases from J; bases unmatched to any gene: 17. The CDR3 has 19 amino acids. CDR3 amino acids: CASSSLSSSLGTSGGEQFF. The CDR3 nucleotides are TGTGCCAGCAGCTCGCTTTCGTCTAGCTTAGGGACTAGCGGGGGTGAGCAGTTCTTC.